The 17 T cell receptor beta chains below all came from one sample that was sequenced in a study of T-cell memory formation after mild COVID-19. TCRdb recomputed calls from the 5' RACE reads with MiXCR, one row per CDR3 protein. Among 210,000 or so distinct CDR3 sequences listed, about 27% were seen once. Sequenced input: PBMCs or a T cell subset sorted from them (not recorded which). These receptors were obtained from an adult woman who had mild COVID-19 (a few samples of this study predate the infection). Cell type and time point are not known.

The chain uses TRBV4-3 and TRBJ1-1, with TRBD1 matching 7 bases. V was clipped by 5 bases and J by 5 bases; unmatched bases: 8. CDR3 length equals 14 residues. Germline V lookup: CDR1 LGHNA, CDR2 YSLEER. As DNA, the CDR3 is TGCGCCAGCAGCTACAGACAGGGCGAGACTGAAGCTTTCTTT. Translated, it gives CASSYRQGETEAFF.

The chain combines TRBV29-1 with TRBJ2-3; 8 nucleotides line up with TRBD1. Germline trimming cut 4 bases from V and 2 bases from J; bases unmatched to any gene: 5. The CDR3 runs 14 residues. The germline gives CDR1 SQVTM, CDR2 ANQGSEA. The CDR3: CSVASQGATDTQYF. As DNA, the CDR3 is TGCAGCGTTGCCTCCCAGGGGGCCACAGATACGCAGTATTTT.

This clonotype was detected only a few times. CDR3 in DNA: TGTGCCAGCCGATCCGGGTCTACCCAATCCAATGAGCAGTTCTTC. It encodes CASRSGSTQSNEQFF. This chain joins TRBV6-5 and TRBJ2-1, with D unclear. CDR3 length: 15 residues. CDR1 and CDR2 from the germline V gene are MNHEY and SVGAGI. V was cut by 8 bases and J by 6 bases, with 20 bases left in between.

This chain uses TRBV5-1 with TRBJ2-1; TRBD2 agrees at 10 bases. Germline V lookup: CDR1 SGHRS, CDR2 YFSETQ. The CDR3 totals 18 residues. Trimming at V came to 2 bases and at J to 1 base, leaving 9 bases not matched to a gene. The CDR3 sequence: CASSFLGSGGHSYNEQFF. The CDR3 coding sequence is TGCGCCAGCAGCTTCTTGGGTAGCGGGGGGCATTCCTACAATGAGCAGTTCTTC.

This clonotype was counted ten times or more. The chain links TRBV3-1 to TRBJ2-1; 7 nucleotides match TRBD1. This CDR3 has 15 residues. The V gene end was trimmed by 4 bases and the J gene end by 0 bases; junction bases not matched to a gene: 3. Germline V gives CDR1 LGHDT, CDR2 YNNKEL (reference sequence). The CDR3 is CASSLRGLSYNEQFF. The DNA for the CDR3 is TGTGCCAGCAGCCTGAGGGGGCTCTCCTACAATGAGCAGTTCTTC.

This clonotype was seen a few times. V is TRBV6-6 and J is TRBJ1-1, with a possible D match to TRBD1 (6 bases). CDR3 length: 16 amino acids. Trimming shortened V by 0 bases and J by 1 base, and 12 bases separated the two germline ends. From germline, CDR1 is MNHNY and CDR2 SVGAGI (reference sequence). CDR3 nucleotide sequence: TGTGCCAGCAGTTACTCGAAGGCAGGGGCGAACACTGAAGCTTTCTTT. Amino acid sequence: CASSYSKAGANTEAFF.

This clonotype was detected a few times. This chain links TRBV5-1 with TRBJ1-5; no reliable D call. The CDR3 extends over 15 amino acids. Germline V gives CDR1 SGHRS, CDR2 YFSETQ. V lost 0 bases and J 8 bases, leaving 15 bases between the germline ends. The CDR3 is CASSLVGSGSKPQHF. The CDR3 nucleotides are TGCGCCAGCAGCTTGGTTGGCTCCGGATCTAAGCCCCAGCATTTT.

Many counts were recorded for this clonotype. The chain carries TRBV5-1 and TRBJ2-2, with 7 bases matching TRBD1. CDR3 size: 17 residues. Germline trimming cut 1 base from V and 1 base from J; bases unmatched to any gene: 7. Germline V gene lookup returns CDR1 SGHRS and CDR2 YFSETQ. Here the CDR3 reads CASSLRLRTGNTGELFF. The CDR3 DNA is TGCGCCAGCAGCTTGAGGCTCAGGACAGGGAACACCGGGGAGCTGTTTTTT.

The genes are TRBV4-2 and TRBJ2-1; D unclear. Germline V gene data show CDR1 as LGHNA and CDR2 as YNFKEQ. The CDR3 has 14 amino acids. V was pared by 5 bases and J by 7 bases, with 15 bases between. For the CDR3, the DNA is TGTGCCAGCAGCGTCGAACAATTTTTAAATGAGCAGTTCTTC. This translates into CASSVEQFLNEQFF.

The rearrangement links TRBV7-9 to TRBJ2-5; possibly TRBD2 for D (6 bases). This CDR3 comprises 16 residues. In germline, CDR1 is SEHNR, CDR2 FQNEAQ (reference sequence). V shed 4 bases and J shed 3 bases, with 18 bases lying between them. CDR3 in amino acids: CASSSSSGQGKETQYF. CDR3 nucleotides: TGTGCCAGCAGCTCCTCAAGCGGGCAGGGTAAAGAGACCCAGTACTTC. Filled out from reference TRBV7-9 and TRBJ2-5, the complete variable domain reads DTGVSQNPRHKITKRGQNVTFRCDPISEHNRLYWYRQTLGQGPEFLTYFQNEAQLEKSRLLSDRFSAERPKGSFSTLEIQRTEQGDSAMYLCASSSSSGQGKETQYFGPGTRLLVL.

V and J are TRBV12-3 or TRBV12-4 and TRBJ1-4; no definite D call. The CDR3 has 17 amino acids. Between the trimmed V and J ends, which lost 3 bases and 0 bases, there was a span of 14 bases. The CDR3 is CASSFWTYVATNEKLFF. DNA for the CDR3: TGTGCCAGCAGTTTTTGGACTTACGTGGCAACTAATGAAAAACTGTTTTTT.

The chain uses TRBV7-9 and TRBJ1-5; TRBD1 aligns across 7 bases. Losses at the gene ends were 5 bases for V and 13 bases for J; bases not matched to a gene: 11. CDR1 is SEHNR, CDR2 FQNEAQ, per germline (reference sequence). This CDR3 spans 13 amino acids. This CDR3 reads CASSGGGTEGQHF. CDR3 nucleotides: TGTGCCAGCAGCGGAGGTGGGACAGAGGGTCAGCATTTT.

This clonotype was observed a few times. This chain links TRBV15 with TRBJ1-1, with D perhaps TRBD1 (5 bases). CDR3 size: 16 residues. Germline CDR1 and CDR2: LNHNV and YYDKDF (reference sequence). Trimming pared 0 bases from V and 0 bases from J, leaving 11 bases between. CDR3 loop: CATSRDPRGMNTEAFF. For the CDR3, the DNA is TGTGCCACCAGCAGAGATCCCCGGGGGATGAACACTGAAGCTTTCTTT.

The V gene is TRBV23-1, the J gene TRBJ1-2; D perhaps matches TRBD1 (5 bases). TRBV23-1 is an ORF, with its function uncertain. Trimming left V 0 bases short and J 3 bases short, with 8 bases between. CDR3 length equals 14 residues. The CDR3 DNA sequence: TGCGCCAGCAGTCAATCCAGGGATGACTATGGCTACACCTTC. Amino acids: CASSQSRDDYGYTF.

The chain uses TRBV5-6 and TRBJ1-5; 8 nucleotides line up with TRBD1. The CDR3 is made up of 14 amino acids. Germline V gene data show CDR1 as SGHDT and CDR2 as YYEEEE. The V gene end was trimmed by 4 bases and the J gene end by 7 bases; junction bases not matched to a gene: 7. The DNA for the CDR3 is TGTGCCAGCAGCGGACAGGGACTACGGCAGCCCCAGCATTTT. Protein product: CASSGQGLRQPQHF.

The count of this clonotype is one. Mismatch with germline at one junction end may stem from a read error. V is TRBV16 and J is TRBJ2-7; 8 bases fit TRBD1. From germline, CDR1 is KGHSY and CDR2 FQNENV. The CDR3 is made up of 12 amino acids. In DNA, the CDR3 is TGTGCCAGCAGCCAATCGACAGGGGTTTTATCCTTC. Its protein product is CASSQSTGVLSF. Based on the CDR3 plus reference TRBV16 and TRBJ2-7, the full variable domain is GEEVAQTPKHLVRGEGQKAKLYCAPIKGHSYVFWYQQVLKNEFKFLISFQNENVFDETGMPKERFSAKCLPNSPCSLEIQATKLEDSAVYFCASSQSTGVLSFGPGTRLTVT.

The chain joins TRBV5-6 to TRBJ1-1, with 10 positions matching TRBD1. The CDR3 covers 13 residues. Losses at the gene ends were 5 bases for V and 4 bases for J; bases not matched to a gene: 2. Per germline, CDR1 SGHDT and CDR2 YYEEEE. The CDR3 loop reads CASRWTGGTEAFF. The CDR3 region has the DNA TGTGCCAGCAGGTGGACAGGGGGCACTGAAGCTTTCTTT.